This TCR beta chain emerged from a study of blood T cell repertoires in COVID-19. Study at large: COVID-19 samples collected from the United States, Italy and Spain covered acute and convalescent phases. The cDNA or gDNA used as material had been derived from T cells, B-cell-depleted T cells, or PBMCs.

Germline-derived CDR1 and CDR2 are SNHLY and FYNNEI. The length of the CDR3 is 16 residues. The ends lost 5 bases at V and 0 bases at J; junction bases unmatched: 7. The data were produced by immunoSEQ multiplex PCR, yet TCRdb's version contains in-frame clones alone and is incomplete. The table lists about 250,000 clones, approximately 88% of them singletons. The TCR originated in a woman under 40 with COVID-19, enrolled during active disease. The chain combines TRBV2 with TRBJ1-3; 7 bases are a match to TRBD1. Sequences were obtained from peripheral blood. CDR3 sequence reads: CASSLGRQGSGNTIYF. DNA of the CDR3: TGTGCCAGCAGTCTAGGAAGACAGGGCTCTGGAAACACCATATATTTT. Using reference TRBV2 and TRBJ1-3 for the parts outside the CDR3, the full variable domain is EPEVTQTPSHQVTQMGQEVILRCVPISNHLYFYWYRQILGQKVEFLVSFYNNEISEKSEIFDDQFSVERPDGSNFTLKIRSTKLEDSAMYFCASSLGRQGSGNTIYFGEGSWLTVV.